This T cell receptor (beta chain) was recorded in a study of T cells after yellow fever vaccination. This clonotype appeared a few times. Its cognate antigen is unknown. Study-level points and caveats: Clonotype sharing between CD4 and CD8 compartments was small. The study re-detected most primary-vaccination clones after the booster (approximately 96% CD4, 80% to 90% CD8).

Germline lookup yields CDR1 PRHDT and CDR2 FYEKMQ (reference sequence). V trimming: 5 bases; J trimming: 6 bases; junction bases outside the gene matches: 6. This CDR3 region has 14 residues. It was through 5'RACE template switching that TCR cDNA was made, with a universal primer site and UMIs added. One entry per CDR3 protein, called by TCRdb with MiXCR from the 5' RACE reads. Among 300,000 to 400,000 distinct CDR3 sequences listed, about 6% were seen once. The chain is built from TRBV13 and TRBJ2-1, with 8 bases that match TRBD2. The source is a man aged 30 to 39 who received the YFV17D yellow fever vaccine. Source: PBMCs, taken 5 days after the yellow fever booster vaccination. The CDR3: CASSRAGAINEQFF. In DNA form, the CDR3 reads TGTGCCAGCAGCAGAGCGGGAGCTATCAATGAGCAGTTCTTC.